Sequencing of this TCR beta chain was carried out in a study of blood T cell repertoires in COVID-19. Trimming left V 3 bases short and J 2 bases short, with 11 bases between. Per the germline V gene, CDR1 is SNHLY and CDR2 is FYNNEI. CDR3 length: 15 residues. Sequenced by immunoSEQ multiplex PCR; TCRdb stores in-frame clones only, minus some. The profile shows about 270,000 clones, around 91% of them singletons. The chain has TRBV2 and TRBJ2-1; no clear D gene. The sample taken for sequencing was PBMCs or T cells enriched from blood (not recorded which). This clonotype was obtained from a woman under 30 who had recovered from COVID-19. The CDR3 loop is CASSDGRRTYNEQFF. The CDR3 coding sequence is TGTGCCAGCAGTGATGGCCGCCGCACCTACAATGAGCAGTTCTTC.